A selection of T cell receptor beta chains follows, all from one sample in a study of T cells after yellow fever vaccination. TCRdb ran MiXCR on the 5' RACE reads and lists one entry per CDR3 protein. The table has a few hundred thousand distinct CDR3 sequences, less than 9.5% seen once; the top ten hold approximately 3.5%. The specimen comprised CD4+ T cells sorted from PBMCs, sampled 5 days after the yellow fever booster vaccination. Receptors were obtained from a man between 18 and 35 years old who received the YFV17D yellow fever vaccine. Both conserved end residues are part of each CDR3. D genes are given only for firm matches. Clone size is shown for a subset of rows, as once, few, many or a class of expanded clone.

- | TRBJ1-3 | TRBV18 | - | CASSPPGTEAGNTIYF | TGTGCCAGCTCACCACCCGGGACGGAGGCTGGAAACACCATATATTTT
few | TRBJ2-3 | TRBV6-2/TRBV6-3 | - | CASSHSGRGTDTQYF | TGTGCCAGCAGTCACAGCGGGCGGGGCACAGATACGCAGTATTTT
few | TRBJ1-5 | TRBV18 | - | CASSYGETGPQHF | TGTGCCAGCTCATACGGGGAGACAGGGCCCCAGCATTTT
- | TRBJ2-1 | TRBV6-1 | - | CASSGGVGQFF | TGTGCCAGCAGCGGCGGGGTGGGGCAGTTCTTC
- | TRBJ2-7 | TRBV5-1 | - | CASSGGTGGNYEQYF | TGCGCCAGCAGCGGAGGGACCGGCGGGAACTACGAGCAGTACTTC
- | TRBJ2-3 | TRBV5-4 | TRBD2 | CASSRGLAGRTDTQYF | TGTGCCAGCAGCCGTGGACTAGCGGGGCGCACAGATACGCAGTATTTT
few | TRBJ1-2 | TRBV20-1 | - | CSAFPNPGTNYGYTF | TGCAGTGCTTTTCCAAACCCCGGGACCAACTATGGCTACACCTTC
- | TRBJ2-3 | TRBV12-3/TRBV12-4 | TRBD1 | CASTLRQGADTQYF | TGTGCCAGCACCCTCAGGCAGGGGGCAGATACGCAGTATTTT
many | TRBJ2-7 | TRBV5-6 | - | CASSLTGDSYEQYF | TGTGCCAGCAGCTTGACTGGCGATTCCTACGAGCAGTACTTC
few | TRBJ2-1 | TRBV4-3 | TRBD2 | CASSPRLAGYNEQFF | TGCGCCAGCAGCCCGAGACTAGCGGGTTACAATGAGCAGTTCTTC
few | TRBJ2-3 | TRBV6-2/TRBV6-3 | TRBD2 | CASTSGQRGATDTQYF | TGTGCCAGCACCTCGGGCCAGCGGGGGGCGACAGATACGCAGTATTTT
- | TRBJ2-7 | TRBV12-5 | - | CASGPERAEQYF | TGTGCTAGTGGTCCCGAGCGGGCCGAGCAGTACTTC
many | TRBJ1-1 | TRBV5-4 | TRBD1 | CASSRAGTGGLGTEAFF | TGTGCCAGCAGCCGCGCCGGGACAGGGGGTTTGGGCACTGAAGCTTTCTTT
- | TRBJ2-1 | TRBV6-2/TRBV6-3 | - | CASSYGGPQDNEQFF | TGTGCCAGCAGTTACGGGGGCCCTCAGGACAATGAGCAGTTCTTC
many | TRBJ1-3 | TRBV12-3/TRBV12-4 | - | CASTRQLSGNTIYF | TGTGCCAGCACCAGACAGCTCTCTGGAAACACCATATATTTT
few | TRBJ2-4 | TRBV6-5 | - | CASSYYQSGQNIQYF | TGTGCCAGCAGTTACTATCAATCGGGACAAAACATTCAGTACTTC
- | TRBJ2-7 | TRBV12-3/TRBV12-4 | - | CASSSQGILAYEQYF | TGTGCCAGCAGTTCCCAGGGGATCTTGGCCTACGAGCAGTACTTC
many | TRBJ2-7 | TRBV5-5 | TRBD1 | CASSSYPRDRIHEQYF | TGTGCCAGCAGCTCCTACCCCCGGGACAGAATTCACGAGCAGTACTTC
- | TRBJ2-3 | TRBV27 | - | CASSLAAPQDTQYF | TGTGCCAGCAGTTTGGCAGCGCCCCAAGATACGCAGTATTTT
few | TRBJ2-5 | TRBV5-6 | - | CASSTGPDLRTQYF | TGTGCCAGCAGCACAGGCCCTGACCTCAGAACCCAGTACTTC
- | TRBJ2-3 | TRBV4-3 | - | CASSQVGVRTDTQYF | TGCGCCAGCAGCCAAGTCGGTGTCCGCACAGATACGCAGTATTTT
few | TRBJ1-2 | TRBV7-9 | TRBD1 | CASSRDRGSYGYTF | TGTGCCAGCAGCCGGGACAGGGGAAGTTATGGCTACACCTTC
many | TRBJ1-2 | TRBV6-2/TRBV6-3 | - | CASSETSYGYTF | TGTGCCAGCTCGGAGACCTCCTATGGCTACACCTTC
few | TRBJ1-2 | TRBV11-2 | - | CASSLGGTIYGYTF | TGTGCCAGCAGCTTAGGCGGGACAATCTATGGCTACACCTTC
few | TRBJ1-2 | TRBV12-5 | - | CASGLVLSPGQINGYTF | TGTGCTAGTGGTTTGGTACTTTCGCCCGGACAGATCAATGGCTACACCTTC
few | TRBJ2-5 | TRBV7-2 | TRBD2 | CASSLQTSVQETQYF | TGTGCCAGCAGCTTACAGACTAGCGTTCAAGAGACCCAGTACTTC
- | TRBJ2-3 | TRBV19 | TRBD2 | CASSQKSGGTDTQYF | TGTGCCAGTAGCCAAAAAAGCGGGGGGACCGATACGCAGTATTTT
few | TRBJ1-5 | TRBV5-1 | - | CASRWDRNQPQHF | TGCGCCAGCAGATGGGATCGGAATCAGCCCCAGCATTTT
- | TRBJ2-3 | TRBV3-2 | - | CASSHGRQGGTDTQYF | TGTGCCAGCAGCCACGGGAGACAGGGGGGCACAGATACGCAGTATTTT
- | TRBJ1-2 | TRBV7-2 | TRBD1 | CASSLAHEGQGAGGYTF | TGTGCCAGCAGCTTAGCGCACGAAGGACAGGGGGCCGGGGGCTACACCTTC
- | TRBJ1-1 | TRBV5-1 | - | CASSIGDLNTEAFF | TGCGCCAGCAGCATCGGAGACCTGAACACTGAAGCTTTCTTT
- | TRBJ2-2 | TRBV6-5 | TRBD2 | CATHRLAGGPGTGELFF | TGTGCCACCCATCGACTAGCGGGGGGGCCGGGCACCGGGGAGCTGTTTTTT
many | TRBJ1-6 | TRBV27 | - | CASSLLGSPLHF | TGTGCCAGCAGTTTATTGGGTTCACCCCTCCACTTT
- | TRBJ2-7 | TRBV7-2 | TRBD2 | CASSLAWGGYEQYF | TGTGCCAGCAGCTTAGCCTGGGGGGGCTACGAGCAGTACTTC
few | TRBJ2-3 | TRBV24-1 | - | CATSGKGTDTQYF | TGTGCCACCAGTGGAAAGGGCACAGATACGCAGTATTTT
few | TRBJ1-3 | TRBV3-1 | TRBD1 | CASSQGTTGNTIYF | TGTGCCAGCTCACAGGGGACCACTGGAAACACCATATATTTT
few | TRBJ1-1 | TRBV18 | TRBD1 | CASSPLVQGSEAFF | TGTGCCAGCTCACCTTTAGTACAGGGGTCTGAAGCTTTCTTT
few | TRBJ1-2 | TRBV6-5 | - | CASSYSNNENYGGYTF | TGTGCCAGCAGTTACTCGAATAATGAGAACTATGGGGGCTACACCTTC
- | TRBJ2-3 | TRBV15 | TRBD2 | CATSRDQDKRGDTDTQYF | TGTGCCACCAGCAGAGATCAGGATAAGCGGGGGGACACAGATACGCAGTATTTT
few | TRBJ1-2 | TRBV10-3 | - | CATLDIDRGRPSYGYTF | TGTGCCACACTTGATATTGATCGGGGCCGACCGAGCTATGGCTACACCTTC
many | TRBJ1-4 | TRBV7-2 | - | CASSLLNEKLFF | TGTGCCAGCAGCTTACTTAATGAAAAACTGTTTTTT
- | TRBJ2-7 | TRBV20-1 | TRBD2 | CSFRHGEGNYEQYF | TGCAGCTTCCGACATGGGGAGGGTAACTACGAGCAGTACTTC